A single sample gave rise to the 18 T cell receptor beta chains below, sequenced in a study of blood T cell repertoires in COVID-19. Produced via immunoSEQ multiplex PCR; TCRdb's table is partial and in-frame only. The table records roughly 100,000 clones, less than 85% of them present only once. Sequenced sample: peripheral blood. Receptors were obtained from a woman in her fifties or sixties with acute or convalescent COVID-19.

This sequence joins TRBV5-1 and TRBJ2-3; D gene ambiguous. The V end was cut by 0 bases, the J end by 1 base, with 15 bases between. Germline lookup yields CDR1 SGHRS and CDR2 YFSETQ. The CDR3 has 17 amino acids. In DNA form, the CDR3 reads TGCGCCAGCAGCTTGGGCGGAGTCGGTATCGGCACAGATACGCAGTATTTT. Protein product: CASSLGGVGIGTDTQYF.

The chain has TRBV9 and TRBJ1-1; 7 nucleotides align to TRBD1. The V segment lost 3 bases and the J segment 5 bases; nucleotides outside the gene matches: 4. The germline CDR1 and CDR2 sequences are SGDLS and YYNGEE. This CDR3 has 13 amino acids. CDR3: CASSAAGGTEAFF. The CDR3 DNA reads as TGTGCCAGCAGCGCCGCAGGGGGTACTGAAGCTTTCTTT.

This chain uses TRBV20-1 with TRBJ2-7; D remains unclear. The CDR3 has 11 residues. With 3 bases removed from V and 3 bases from J, the gap between germline ends came to 6 bases. In germline, CDR1 is DFQATT, CDR2 SNEGSKA (reference sequence). The CDR3 coding sequence is TGCAGTGCTAGCAGGCACTACGAGCAGTACTTC. Translated, it gives CSASRHYEQYF.

V and J are TRBV7-3 and TRBJ2-1, with 7 bases aligning to TRBD2. V shed 5 bases and J 6 bases; nucleotides not matched to a gene: 4. The CDR3 has 13 amino acids. Germline V gene data show CDR1 as SGHTA and CDR2 as FQGTGA. CDR3 loop: CASSPPGGNEQFF. CDR3 in DNA: TGTGCCAGCAGCCCCCCGGGGGGCAATGAGCAGTTCTTC.

This clone was recorded only once. V and J are TRBV28 and TRBJ1-5; 8 nucleotides line up with TRBD1. CDR3 length: 14 amino acids. V was pared by 6 bases and J by 2 bases, with 3 bases of the junction left unmatched. The germline V gene has CDR1 MDHEN and CDR2 SYDVKM. The CDR3 nucleotides read TGTGCCAGCAGGGCGACAGGGGGCAATCAGCCCCAGCATTTT. This sequence encodes CASRATGGNQPQHF.

V usage is TRBV5-1 and J usage is TRBJ2-3; 8 positions agree with TRBD2. Germline V lookup: CDR1 SGHRS, CDR2 YFSETQ. This CDR3 is 16 amino acids long. With 1 base clipped from V and 6 bases from J, the junction kept 10 bases outside the gene matches. The CDR3 nucleotides are TGCGCCAGCAGCTTGTCTTTGGGTAGCGGGGAGGATACGCAGTATTTT. It yields the protein CASSLSLGSGEDTQYF. Looking up the rest from reference TRBV5-1 and TRBJ2-3 gives the full variable domain: KAGVTQTPRYLIKTRGQQVTLSCSPISGHRSVSWYQQTPGQGLQFLFEYFSETQRNKGNFPGRFSGRQFSNSRSEMNVSTLELGDSALYLCASSLSLGSGEDTQYFGPGTRLTVL.

The chain recombines TRBV3-1 (or the pseudogene TRBV3-2) with TRBJ2-1, with D possibly matching TRBD1 (6 bases). CDR1 is LGHDT, CDR2 YNNKEL, per germline (reference sequence). CDR3 length equals 14 residues. Trimming pared 4 bases from V and 8 bases from J, leaving 15 bases between. CDR3 DNA: TGTGCCAGCAGCCGGTTTTTTGGGGGCGATGAGCAGTTCTTC. Translating it yields CASSRFFGGDEQFF.

The V gene is TRBV5-1, the J gene TRBJ1-4; D perhaps matches TRBD1 (5 bases). The CDR3 totals 15 residues. Trimming took 0 bases from V and 3 from J, leaving 9 bases between them. In germline, CDR1 is SGHRS, CDR2 YFSETQ. The CDR3 reads CASSLGAGSNEKLFF. In DNA form, the CDR3 reads TGCGCCAGCAGCTTGGGTGCAGGGTCTAATGAAAAACTGTTTTTT.

The J gene is TRBJ2-7, the V gene TRBV6-1, with D maybe TRBD2 (6 bases). The germline CDR1 and CDR2 sequences are MNHNS and SASEGT. This CDR3 is 18 amino acids long. Between the trimmed V and J ends, which lost 3 bases and 0 bases, there was a span of 21 bases. The CDR3: CASSENLGRGISSYEQYF. The CDR3 nucleotides are TGTGCCAGCAGTGAGAACCTGGGGCGCGGGATCAGCTCCTACGAGCAGTACTTC.

The chain couples TRBV18 to TRBJ1-5; D is unresolved. This CDR3 region has 14 residues. V was cut by 3 bases and J by 4 bases, with 10 bases left in between. CDR1 and CDR2 (germline): KGHSH, LQKENI. This CDR3 reads CASSPGRLNQPQHF. The CDR3 nucleotides read TGTGCCAGCTCACCGGGCAGGTTGAATCAGCCCCAGCATTTT.

This rearrangement joins TRBV5-1 to TRBJ2-7, with D perhaps matching TRBD1 (6 bases). Trimming removed 4 bases at V and 4 bases at J, with 15 bases between. CDR1 is SGHRS and CDR2 is YFSETQ in the germline V gene. The CDR3 covers 14 residues. The CDR3, as DNA: TGCGCCAGCAGCCTTCTTGGACAGAATTACGAGCAGTACTTC. This sequence encodes CASSLLGQNYEQYF.

The chain is built from TRBV18 and TRBJ2-5, with TRBD1 matching 8 bases. This CDR3 has 14 amino acids. The germline CDR1 and CDR2 sequences are KGHSH and LQKENI. The V segment lost 6 bases and the J segment 1 base; nucleotides outside the gene matches: 4. Here the CDR3 DNA reads TGTGCCAGCTCCCCGGACAGGGTCCAAGAGACCCAGTACTTC. As protein: CASSPDRVQETQYF.

This chain connects TRBV4-1 to TRBJ1-1; perhaps TRBD1 as D (6 bases). V lost 2 bases and J lost 7, with 17 bases in between. The CDR3 has 15 amino acids. Germline lookup yields CDR1 MGHRA and CDR2 YSYEKL. In nucleotides, the CDR3 is TGCGCCAGCAGCCAACGAGCCGGGGGGCAGGATGAAGCTTTCTTT. The encoded protein is CASSQRAGGQDEAFF.

The chain links TRBV2 to TRBJ2-7; 7 positions agree with TRBD1. This CDR3 contains 14 residues. Germline values: CDR1 SNHLY, CDR2 FYNNEI. V trimming: 4 bases; J trimming: 0 bases; junction bases outside the gene matches: 3. The CDR3, as DNA: TGTGCCAGCAGTGGGTCAGGGGGCTCCTACGAGCAGTACTTC. Protein sequence: CASSGSGGSYEQYF. Full variable domain (outside the CDR3, taken from reference TRBV2 and TRBJ2-7): EPEVTQTPSHQVTQMGQEVILRCVPISNHLYFYWYRQILGQKVEFLVSFYNNEISEKSEIFDDQFSVERPDGSNFTLKIRSTKLEDSAMYFCASSGSGGSYEQYFGPGTRLTVT.

The chain recombines TRBV27 with TRBJ2-5; 8 nucleotides agree with TRBD1. CDR3 size: 15 residues. Germline CDR1 and CDR2: MNHEY and SMNVEV (reference sequence). With V trimmed by 3 bases and J by 5 bases, 8 bases remained unmatched. The chain's CDR3 is CASSFAAGGAETQYF. As DNA, the CDR3 is TGTGCCAGCAGTTTCGCGGCAGGGGGCGCTGAGACCCAGTACTTC.

The CDR3 DNA reads as TGCGCCAGCAGCTGGACAGGGCATCCTACTAACTATGGCTACACCTTC. It encodes CASSWTGHPTNYGYTF. V usage is TRBV5-1 and J usage is TRBJ1-2, with TRBD1 matching 8 bases. Losses at the gene ends were 3 bases for V and 0 bases for J; bases not matched to a gene: 7. Germline assignment: CDR1 SGHRS and CDR2 YFSETQ. There are 16 residues in the CDR3. The full variable domain, its missing parts supplied by reference TRBV5-1 and TRBJ1-2, is KAGVTQTPRYLIKTRGQQVTLSCSPISGHRSVSWYQQTPGQGLQFLFEYFSETQRNKGNFPGRFSGRQFSNSRSEMNVSTLELGDSALYLCASSWTGHPTNYGYTFGSGTRLTVV.

The rearrangement joins TRBV9 to TRBJ1-2; 10 bases line up with TRBD1. CDR1 is SGDLS and CDR2 is YYNGEE in the germline V gene. V lost 0 bases to trimming and J lost 14 bases; unmatched junction nucleotides: 7. The CDR3 covers 13 residues. The CDR3 protein is CASSVDGDRGTTF. DNA of the CDR3: TGTGCCAGCAGCGTAGACGGGGACAGGGGTACAACCTTC.

This rearrangement joins TRBV7-9 to TRBJ1-2, with TRBD1 as a possible D gene (6 bases). V lost 2 bases, J lost 1 base, and 14 bases lay in between. The CDR3 sequence is 16 residues long. Germline V gives CDR1 SEHNR, CDR2 FQNEAQ (reference sequence). The CDR3: CASSLPVGGVNYGYTF. The CDR3 DNA sequence: TGTGCCAGCAGCTTACCGGTTGGGGGCGTTAACTATGGCTACACCTTC.